This T cell receptor (beta chain) emerged from a study of cytomegalovirus exposure and HLA in healthy donors. Study results and caveats: In vitro checks showed that a few CMV-associated chains really do target CMV antigens. Earlier analysis found most TCR beta V segments productive about 87% or about 30% of the time.

This clone was counted only a few times. Its antigen is not known. The PCR used 60 Vbeta and 13 Jbeta primers. The assay was immunoSEQ multiplex PCR, and TCRdb's table has in-frame clones only and misses some. The data contain roughly 120,000 clones, about 66% of them singletons. V was clipped by 0 bases and J by 5 bases; unmatched bases: 9. CDR1 is SGDLS and CDR2 is YYNGEE in the germline V gene. CDR3 size: 16 residues. The source material was PBMCs. The chain has TRBV9 and TRBJ2-3; TRBD2 agrees at 7 bases. The receptor was derived from a man aged 25-45 years in good health and CMV-seropositive. The CDR3, as DNA: TGTGCCAGCAGCGTAGCGACTAGCCCGGCACAAGATACGCAGTATTTT. It codes for CASSVATSPAQDTQYF.